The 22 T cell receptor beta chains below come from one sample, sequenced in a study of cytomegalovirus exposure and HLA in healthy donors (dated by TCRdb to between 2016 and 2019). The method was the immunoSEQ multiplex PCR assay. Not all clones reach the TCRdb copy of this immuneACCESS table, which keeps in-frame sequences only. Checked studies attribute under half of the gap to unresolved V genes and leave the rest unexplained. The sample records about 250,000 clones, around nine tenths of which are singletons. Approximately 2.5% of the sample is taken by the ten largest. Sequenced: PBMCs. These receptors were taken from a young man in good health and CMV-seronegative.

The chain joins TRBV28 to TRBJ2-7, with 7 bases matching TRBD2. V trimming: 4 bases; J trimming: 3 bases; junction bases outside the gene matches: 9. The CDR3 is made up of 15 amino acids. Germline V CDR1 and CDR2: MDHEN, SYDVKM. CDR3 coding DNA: TGTGCCAGCAGTTCTGGGAGGGCCGCCAACTACGAGCAGTACTTC. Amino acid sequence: CASSSGRAANYEQYF.

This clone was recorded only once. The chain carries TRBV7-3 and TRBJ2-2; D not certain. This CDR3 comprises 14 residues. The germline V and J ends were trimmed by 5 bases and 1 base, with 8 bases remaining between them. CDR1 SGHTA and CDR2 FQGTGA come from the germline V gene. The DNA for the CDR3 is TGTGCCAGCAGCCCACGGGTGAACACCGGGGAGCTGTTTTTT. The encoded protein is CASSPRVNTGELFF.

CDR3 sequence reads: CASSGDRGLYNEQFF. For the CDR3, the DNA is TGTGCCAGCAGTGGGGACAGGGGGCTGTACAATGAGCAGTTCTTC. This rearrangement joins TRBV2 to TRBJ2-1; TRBD1 aligns across 12 bases. The CDR3 runs 15 residues. The V segment lost 4 bases and the J segment 4 bases; nucleotides outside the gene matches: 2. Germline CDR1 is SNHLY and CDR2 is FYNNEI. Together with reference TRBV2 and TRBJ2-1, the CDR3 gives the full variable domain: EPEVTQTPSHQVTQMGQEVILRCVPISNHLYFYWYRQILGQKVEFLVSFYNNEISEKSEIFDDQFSVERPDGSNFTLKIRSTKLEDSAMYFCASSGDRGLYNEQFFGPGTRLTVL.

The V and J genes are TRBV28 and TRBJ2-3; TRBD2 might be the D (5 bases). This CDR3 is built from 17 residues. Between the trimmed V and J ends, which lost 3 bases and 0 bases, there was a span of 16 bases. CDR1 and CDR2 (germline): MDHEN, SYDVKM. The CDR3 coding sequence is TGTGCCAGCAGTTTTGGAGGAGCATCAACTAGCACAGATACGCAGTATTTT. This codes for CASSFGGASTSTDTQYF.

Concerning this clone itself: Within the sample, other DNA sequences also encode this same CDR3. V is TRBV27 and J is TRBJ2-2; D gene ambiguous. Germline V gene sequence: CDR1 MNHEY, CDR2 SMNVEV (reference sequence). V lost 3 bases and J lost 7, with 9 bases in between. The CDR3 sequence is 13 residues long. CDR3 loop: CASSFIGGGELFF. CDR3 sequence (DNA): TGTGCCAGCAGTTTTATTGGCGGCGGGGAGCTGTTTTTT.

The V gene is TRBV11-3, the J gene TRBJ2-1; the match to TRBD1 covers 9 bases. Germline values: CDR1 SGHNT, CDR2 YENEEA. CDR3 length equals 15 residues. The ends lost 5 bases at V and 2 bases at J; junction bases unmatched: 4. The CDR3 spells CASSPGQGTYNEQFF. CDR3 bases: TGTGCCAGCAGCCCGGGACAGGGTACCTACAATGAGCAGTTCTTC.

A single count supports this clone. The CDR3 reads CASSAGTANTGELFF. For the CDR3, the DNA is TGTGCCAGCAGTGCCGGGACAGCGAACACCGGGGAGCTGTTTTTT. V is TRBV6-1 and J is TRBJ2-2; 7 bases agree with TRBD1. The CDR3 consists of 15 residues. J gave up 0 bases and V 4 bases, and 2 bases lay outside the gene matches. Germline V lookup: CDR1 MNHNS, CDR2 SASEGT.

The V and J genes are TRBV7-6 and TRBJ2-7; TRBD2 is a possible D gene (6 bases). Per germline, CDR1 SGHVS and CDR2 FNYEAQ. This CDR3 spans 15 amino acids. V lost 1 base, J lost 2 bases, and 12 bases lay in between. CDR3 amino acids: CASSLVKGGTYEQYF. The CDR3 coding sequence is TGTGCCAGCAGCTTAGTTAAGGGCGGGACCTACGAGCAGTACTTC.

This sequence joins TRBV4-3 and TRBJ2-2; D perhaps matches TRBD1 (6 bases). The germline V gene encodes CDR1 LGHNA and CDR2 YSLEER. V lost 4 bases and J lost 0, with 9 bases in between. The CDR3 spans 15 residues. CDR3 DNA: TGCGCCAGCAGCCTGACAGGCTCGAACACCGGGGAGCTGTTTTTT. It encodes CASSLTGSNTGELFF.

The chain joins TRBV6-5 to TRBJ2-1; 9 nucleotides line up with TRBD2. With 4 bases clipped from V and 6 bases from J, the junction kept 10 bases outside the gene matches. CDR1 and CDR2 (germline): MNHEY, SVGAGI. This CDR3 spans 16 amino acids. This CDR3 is CASSLKSGRIVNEQFF. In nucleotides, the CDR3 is TGTGCCAGCAGTTTAAAGAGCGGGAGGATCGTCAATGAGCAGTTCTTC.

DNA for the CDR3: TGTGCCAGCAGGGGGACTACCATACCGGGTCAGCTGTTTTTT. This codes for CASRGTTIPGQLFF. This chain links TRBV6-5 with TRBJ2-2; TRBD2 matches 7 bases. In germline, CDR1 is MNHEY, CDR2 SVGAGI. The J segment lost 12 bases and the V segment lost 6 bases, leaving 13 bases of the junction unmatched. This CDR3 contains 14 residues.

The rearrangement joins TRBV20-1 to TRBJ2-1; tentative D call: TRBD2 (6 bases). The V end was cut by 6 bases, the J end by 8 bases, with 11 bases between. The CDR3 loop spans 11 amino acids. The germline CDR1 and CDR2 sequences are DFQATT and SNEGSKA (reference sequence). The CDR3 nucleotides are TGCAGTGCCCGGTGGGAGGATGAGCAGTTCTTC. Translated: CSARWEDEQFF.

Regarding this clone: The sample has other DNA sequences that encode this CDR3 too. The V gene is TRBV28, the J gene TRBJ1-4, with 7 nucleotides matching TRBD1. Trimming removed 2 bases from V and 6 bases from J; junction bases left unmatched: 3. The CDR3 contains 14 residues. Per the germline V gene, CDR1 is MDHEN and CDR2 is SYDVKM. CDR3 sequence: CASSLVGGDEKLFF. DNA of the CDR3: TGTGCCAGCAGTTTAGTAGGGGGCGATGAAAAACTGTTTTTT. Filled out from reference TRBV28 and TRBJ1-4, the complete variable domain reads DVKVTQSSRYLVKRTGEKVFLECVQDMDHENMFWYRQDPGLGLRLIYFSYDVKMKEKGDIPEGYSVSREKKERFSLILESASTNQTSMYLCASSLVGGDEKLFFGSGTQLSVL.

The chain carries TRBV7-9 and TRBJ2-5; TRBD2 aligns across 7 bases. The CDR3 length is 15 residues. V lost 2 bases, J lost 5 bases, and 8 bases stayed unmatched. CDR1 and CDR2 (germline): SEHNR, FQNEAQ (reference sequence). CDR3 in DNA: TGTGCCAGCAGCTTACGGAGGCAGGGAGGGGAGACCCAGTACTTC. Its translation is CASSLRRQGGETQYF.

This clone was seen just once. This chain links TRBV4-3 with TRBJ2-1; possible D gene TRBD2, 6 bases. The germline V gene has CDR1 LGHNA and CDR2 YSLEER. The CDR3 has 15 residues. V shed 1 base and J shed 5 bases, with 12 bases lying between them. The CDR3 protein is CASSQGAGRNNEQFF. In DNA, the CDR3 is TGCGCCAGCAGCCAAGGCGCAGGGAGGAACAATGAGCAGTTCTTC.

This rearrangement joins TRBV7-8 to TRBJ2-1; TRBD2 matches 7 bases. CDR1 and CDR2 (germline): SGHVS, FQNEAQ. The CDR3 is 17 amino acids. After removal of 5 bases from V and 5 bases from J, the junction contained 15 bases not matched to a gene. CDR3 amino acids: CASSPPRRLAVHNEQFF. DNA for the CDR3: TGTGCCAGCAGCCCACCCCGTAGGCTAGCGGTCCACAATGAGCAGTTCTTC.

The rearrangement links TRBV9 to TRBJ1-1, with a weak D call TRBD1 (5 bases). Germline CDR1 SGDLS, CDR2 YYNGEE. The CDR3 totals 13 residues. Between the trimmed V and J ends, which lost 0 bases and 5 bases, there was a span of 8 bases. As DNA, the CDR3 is TGTGCCAGCAGCGTAGGGGGCGAGACTGAAGCTTTCTTT. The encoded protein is CASSVGGETEAFF.

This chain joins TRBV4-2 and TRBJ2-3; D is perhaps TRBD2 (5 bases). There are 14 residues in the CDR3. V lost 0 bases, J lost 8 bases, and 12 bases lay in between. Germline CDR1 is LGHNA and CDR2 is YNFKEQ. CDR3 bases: TGTGCCAGCAGCCAAGATTCGGGGATTGGTACGCAGTATTTT. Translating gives CASSQDSGIGTQYF.

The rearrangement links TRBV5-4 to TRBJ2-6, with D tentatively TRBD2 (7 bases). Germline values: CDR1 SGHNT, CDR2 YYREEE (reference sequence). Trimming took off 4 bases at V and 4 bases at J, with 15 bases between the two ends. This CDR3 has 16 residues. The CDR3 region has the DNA TGTGCCAGCAGCGTTAGGGGGGGAACCGGGGCCAACGTCCTGACTTTC. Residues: CASSVRGGTGANVLTF.

The CDR3 DNA reads TGTGCCAGCAGCCCGGGACAGGGTGGAGCGGATACGCAGTATTTT. Protein: CASSPGQGGADTQYF. The rearrangement links TRBV27 to TRBJ2-3; 9 nucleotides line up with TRBD1. Germline V lookup: CDR1 MNHEY, CDR2 SMNVEV (reference sequence). The J segment lost 6 bases and the V segment lost 6 bases, leaving 10 bases of the junction unmatched. The CDR3 loop spans 15 amino acids.

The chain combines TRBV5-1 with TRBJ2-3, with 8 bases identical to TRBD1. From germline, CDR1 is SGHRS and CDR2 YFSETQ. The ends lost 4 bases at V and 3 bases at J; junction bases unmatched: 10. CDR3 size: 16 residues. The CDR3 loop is CASSLQLTGVTDTQYF. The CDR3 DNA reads TGCGCCAGCAGCCTGCAACTGACAGGGGTTACAGATACGCAGTATTTT.

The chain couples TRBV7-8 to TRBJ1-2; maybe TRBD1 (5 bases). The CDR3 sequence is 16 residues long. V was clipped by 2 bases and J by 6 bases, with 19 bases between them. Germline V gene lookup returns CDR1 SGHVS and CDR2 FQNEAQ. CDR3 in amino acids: CASSLLTEGPSDGYTF. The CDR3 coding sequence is TGTGCCAGCAGCTTACTGACGGAGGGGCCATCAGATGGCTACACCTTC.